The 5 T cell receptor beta chains listed next were all sequenced from one sample in a study of cytomegalovirus exposure and HLA in healthy donors. 60 Vbeta and 13 Jbeta primers were used in PCR. Only in-frame clones appear in the TCRdb table, and some are missing; sequencing was by immunoSEQ multiplex PCR. Found here are 150,000 to 200,000 clones, about 80% of them singletons; the top ten hold approximately 9.8%. Sequencing used PBMCs. Every receptor here comes from a man between 18 and 29 years old in good health and CMV-seropositive.

This rearrangement joins TRBV5-3 to TRBJ1-1, with TRBD1 matching 7 bases. TRBV5-3 is an ORF, with its function uncertain. V shed 4 bases and J 1 base; nucleotides not matched to a gene: 7. The CDR3 spans 15 residues. The CDR3: CARSQGGLKNTEAFF. The CDR3 DNA follows: TGTGCCAGAAGCCAGGGGGGTTTGAAGAACACTGAAGCTTTCTTT.

This clone is a singleton in its sample. The chain joins TRBV29-1 to TRBJ2-7; no definite D call. CDR3 length: 14 amino acids. V lost 4 bases, J lost 5 bases, and 18 bases lay in between. Germline V lookup: CDR1 SQVTM, CDR2 ANQGSEA. Written as DNA, the CDR3 is TGCAGCGTTGTACGAGACGCAGGCATCGACGAGCAGTACTTC. Encoded protein: CSVVRDAGIDEQYF.

The rearrangement links TRBV12-5 to TRBJ2-5, with D tentatively TRBD1 (5 bases). V was shortened by 3 bases and J by 12 bases, with 14 bases between the two germline ends. CDR3 length equals 12 residues. Germline V gene lookup returns CDR1 LGHNT and CDR2 FRNRAP. This chain's CDR3 is CASGFWTTGKYF. The CDR3 nucleotides are TGTGCTAGTGGTTTTTGGACAACAGGTAAGTACTTC. Full variable domain (rest looked up from reference TRBV12-5 and TRBJ2-5): DARVTQTPRHKVTEMGQEVTMRCQPILGHNTVFWYRQTMMQGLELLAYFRNRAPLDDSGMPKDRFSAEMPDATLATLKIQPSEPRDSAVYFCASGFWTTGKYFGPGTRLLVL.

The V and J genes are TRBV7-6 and TRBJ2-1, with D perhaps matching TRBD2 (6 bases). The germline V gene has CDR1 SGHVS and CDR2 FNYEAQ. V dropped 1 base and J dropped 4 bases, with 14 bases sitting between them. The CDR3 is 16 amino acids. CDR3: CASSLGVGGPYNEQFF. In nucleotides, the CDR3 is TGTGCCAGCAGCTTAGGAGTGGGGGGACCATACAATGAGCAGTTCTTC. Looking up the rest from reference TRBV7-6 and TRBJ2-1 gives the full variable domain: GAGVSQSPRYKVTKRGQDVALRCDPISGHVSLYWYRQALGQGPEFLTYFNYEAQQDKSGLPNDRFSAERPEGSISTLTIQRTEQRDSAMYRCASSLGVGGPYNEQFFGPGTRLTVL.

In the case of this clone: The conserved phenylalanine or tryptophan is not found at the CDR3 terminus, so this likely reflects a read error. V usage is TRBV5-6 and J usage is TRBJ1-6; TRBD1 is a possible D gene (6 bases). Germline loops: CDR1 SGHDT, CDR2 YYEEEE. V was trimmed by 3 bases and J by 6 bases, leaving 16 bases between them. The CDR3 loop spans 16 amino acids. The CDR3 protein is CASSSGRGLGNSPLHL. The CDR3 nucleotides are TGTGCCAGCAGCTCGGGGAGGGGGTTAGGTAATTCACCCCTCCACCTT.